The subject of this entry is one T cell receptor (beta chain). Its antigen remains unidentified. This entry is derived from a study of shared clonotypes between healthy human individuals. The genomic DNA of each subset was split evenly across several immunoSEQ plates. Method: immunoSEQ multiplex PCR; TCRdb's copy keeps in-frame clones and lacks some. The top ten hold under 2% of the sample, which has about 2.1 million clones, around 93% seen once. Study-level points and caveats: Depth of sequencing was expected to influence donor clonotype sharing. Sharing across four donors was highest in naive CD4 (around 5%) and lowest in memory CD8 (around 0.4%).

Germline V lookup: CDR1 MNHEY, CDR2 SVGAGI. The length of the CDR3 is 15 residues. V shed 6 bases and J shed 0 bases, with 15 bases lying between them. Naive CD8 cells lacked CD45RO and underwent positive selection for CCR7, leaving out terminally differentiated effector memory CD45RA+ cells. Healthy adults negative for HIV, lacking recent acute infections or vaccinations, served as donors. The chain uses TRBV6-5 and TRBJ2-7; D possibly corresponds to TRBD2 (6 bases). The source of this sequence is a man in his late teens or twenties in good health. Some clones in this sample may be carry-over from other donors' samples. The sequenced sample was naive CD8+ T cells from PBMCs. The CDR3 DNA is TGTGCCAGCAGAACGGGACTCTCGAGCTCCTACGAGCAGTACTTC. It is translated as CASRTGLSSSYEQYF.